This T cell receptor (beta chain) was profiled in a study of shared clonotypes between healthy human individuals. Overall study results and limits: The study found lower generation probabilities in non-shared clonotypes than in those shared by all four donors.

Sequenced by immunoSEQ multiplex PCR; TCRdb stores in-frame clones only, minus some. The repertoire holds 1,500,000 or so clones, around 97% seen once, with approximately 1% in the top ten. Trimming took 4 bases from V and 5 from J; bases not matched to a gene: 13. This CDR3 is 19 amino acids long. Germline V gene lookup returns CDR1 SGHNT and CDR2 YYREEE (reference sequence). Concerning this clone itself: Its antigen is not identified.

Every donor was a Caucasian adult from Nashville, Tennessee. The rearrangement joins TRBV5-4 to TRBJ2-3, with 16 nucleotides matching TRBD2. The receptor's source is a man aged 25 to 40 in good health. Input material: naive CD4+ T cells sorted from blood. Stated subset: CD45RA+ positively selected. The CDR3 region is CASSPISGLAGGPGDTQYF. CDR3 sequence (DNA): TGTGCCAGCAGCCCAATTTCGGGACTAGCGGGAGGGCCGGGAGATACGCAGTATTTT.